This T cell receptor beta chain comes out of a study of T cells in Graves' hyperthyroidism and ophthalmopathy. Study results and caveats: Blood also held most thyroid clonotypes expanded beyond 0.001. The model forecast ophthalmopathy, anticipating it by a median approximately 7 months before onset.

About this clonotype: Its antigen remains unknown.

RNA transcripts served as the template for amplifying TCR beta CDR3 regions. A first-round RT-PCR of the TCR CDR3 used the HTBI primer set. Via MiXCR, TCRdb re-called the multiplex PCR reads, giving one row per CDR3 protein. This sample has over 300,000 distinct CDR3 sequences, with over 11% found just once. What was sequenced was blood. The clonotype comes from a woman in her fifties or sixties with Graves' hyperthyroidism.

Here the CDR3 DNA reads TGTGCCATCAGTGGGGACTCGGGACAGAAGGGGGAGACCCAGTACTTC. This gives the protein CAISGDSGQKGETQYF. This chain uses TRBV10-3 with TRBJ2-5; D might be TRBD1 (7 bases). The CDR3 is 16 residues long. Germline V lookup: CDR1 ENHRY, CDR2 SYGVKD. V shed 4 bases and J shed 5 bases, with 20 bases lying between them.